The 3 T cell receptor beta chains given below trace back to one sample, sequenced in a study of blood T cell repertoires in COVID-19. The protocol was immunoSEQ multiplex PCR, while the TCRdb copy is restricted to in-frame clones and leaves out a portion. The sample lists 87,000 or so clones; about 87% were seen once. The sequenced sample was peripheral blood. These receptors originate from a human donor with acute or convalescent COVID-19. The donor label of this sample is uncertain.

Of note for this clone: The same CDR3 can be traced to other DNA sequences in this sample. This chain connects TRBV6-5 to TRBJ1-1; D is undetermined. Germline-derived CDR1 and CDR2 are MNHEY and SVGAGI. Trimming shortened V by 5 bases and J by 1 base, and 8 bases separated the two germline ends. The CDR3 consists of 13 residues. CDR3 DNA sequence: TGTGCCAGCAGTCGTCAGTGGAACACTGAAGCTTTCTTT. It codes for CASSRQWNTEAFF.

V and J are TRBV24-1 and TRBJ2-3; D is perhaps TRBD2 (6 bases). The V gene lost 1 base and the J gene lost 6 bases, with 13 bases spanning the gap. This CDR3 has 15 amino acids. Germline V gene data show CDR1 as KGHDR and CDR2 as SFDVKD. DNA for the CDR3: TGTGCCACCAGTGATTTTCGCGGGGCCGGGGATACGCAGTATTTT. It codes for CATSDFRGAGDTQYF.

CDR3 coding DNA: TGTGCCAGCAGCCAAGGGGGGACAGGGGAGATCTATGGCTACACCTTC. This codes for CASSQGGTGEIYGYTF. The chain carries TRBV3-1 (or the pseudogene TRBV3-2) and TRBJ1-2; 10 nucleotides align to TRBD1. J lost 4 bases, V lost 1 base, and 6 bases had no gene match. Germline V gene lookup returns CDR1 LGHDT and CDR2 YNNKEL (reference sequence). This CDR3 comprises 16 residues.